This passage covers 22 T cell receptor beta chains from one sample sequenced in a study of T cell responses to AZD1222 COVID-19 vaccine. Assay: immunoSEQ multiplex PCR; the TCRdb copy retains only in-frame clones and omits some. The repertoire holds 82,000 or so clones, with 90% to 95% as singletons. The sequencing here drew on peripheral blood, taken on day 0 of AZD1222 vaccination. The receptor set was obtained from an adult in good health.

The chain is built from TRBV27 and TRBJ2-5, with TRBD2 matching 13 bases. The CDR3 spans 15 residues. Looked up from germline, CDR1 is MNHEY and CDR2 is SMNVEV (reference sequence). Trimming at V came to 5 bases and at J to 14 bases, leaving 14 bases not matched to a gene. In nucleotides, the CDR3 is TGTGCCAGCAGTCCGTTACTAGCGGGGGGGCCTATTAATTACTTC. It translates to CASSPLLAGGPINYF.

The chain is built from TRBV7-8 and TRBJ1-3; 8 positions match TRBD1. Trimming at V came to 6 bases and at J to 5 bases, leaving 6 bases not matched to a gene. The CDR3 totals 14 residues. Germline V gene lookup returns CDR1 SGHVS and CDR2 FQNEAQ. DNA of the CDR3: TGTGCCAGCAGTTTAACAGGGGGAAGAAACACCATATATTTT. Protein sequence: CASSLTGGRNTIYF.

This clone is a singleton in its sample. The sample holds other DNA sequences that translate to the same CDR3. Here the CDR3 reads CASSLATGAGNTIYF. In DNA form, the CDR3 reads TGTGCCAGCAGCTTAGCGACAGGGGCCGGAAACACCATATATTTT. This chain joins TRBV7-9 and TRBJ1-3, with 8 positions matching TRBD1. This CDR3 region has 15 residues. Germline V gene sequence: CDR1 SEHNR, CDR2 FQNEAQ (reference sequence). J lost 4 bases, V lost 0 bases, and 2 bases had no gene match.

The V gene is TRBV3-1 (or the pseudogene TRBV3-2), the J gene TRBJ1-1, with 10 bases matching TRBD1. V trimming: 7 bases; J trimming: 3 bases; junction bases outside the gene matches: 5. In germline, CDR1 is LGHDT, CDR2 YNNKEL (reference sequence). The CDR3 is 14 amino acids. This chain's CDR3 is CASTRTGGDTEAFF. CDR3 nucleotide sequence: TGTGCCAGCACTAGGACAGGGGGTGACACTGAAGCTTTCTTT.

The V gene is TRBV7-2, the J gene TRBJ2-3, with a weak D call TRBD1 (5 bases). V was cut by 6 bases and J by 0 bases, with 10 bases left in between. This CDR3 is 14 amino acids long. Germline lookup yields CDR1 SGHTA and CDR2 FQGNSA. The DNA of the CDR3 is TGTGCCAGCAGGCCCCGACAGAGCACAGATACGCAGTATTTT. It yields the protein CASRPRQSTDTQYF.

The chain has TRBV5-6 and TRBJ1-1; weak D call: TRBD1 (5 bases). Trimming took off 3 bases at V and 1 base at J, with 10 bases between the two ends. Germline V gene sequence: CDR1 SGHDT, CDR2 YYEEEE. CDR3 length: 14 amino acids. CDR3 protein: CASSCMTENTEAFF. CDR3 coding DNA: TGTGCCAGCAGCTGCATGACAGAGAACACTGAAGCTTTCTTT.

The chain employs TRBV18 and TRBJ1-5; TRBD1 matches 7 bases. This CDR3 contains 13 residues. Losses at the gene ends were 1 base for V and 6 bases for J; bases not matched to a gene: 0. Germline CDR1 KGHSH, CDR2 LQKENI. The CDR3 DNA reads TGTGCCAGCTCACCACACAGGGGTCAGCCCCAGCATTTT. It encodes CASSPHRGQPQHF.

The chain carries TRBV3-1 (or the pseudogene TRBV3-2) and TRBJ2-2; 11 bases fit TRBD2. Losses at the gene ends were 4 bases for V and 5 bases for J; bases not matched to a gene: 9. CDR1 LGHDT and CDR2 YNNKEL come from the germline V gene (reference sequence). There are 17 residues in the CDR3. The CDR3 coding sequence is TGTGCCAGCAGCCCGACTAGCGGGGCCCCGGGTACCGGGGAGCTGTTTTTT. This codes for CASSPTSGAPGTGELFF.

The chain links TRBV12-3 or TRBV12-4 to TRBJ2-7; D perhaps matches TRBD1 (6 bases). CDR3 length: 13 residues. The germline V and J ends were trimmed by 6 bases and 4 bases, with 13 bases remaining between them. The CDR3 nucleotides are TGTGCCAGCAGACAAGGACAGACTTACGAGCAGTACTTC. It is translated as CASRQGQTYEQYF.

This rearrangement joins TRBV5-1 to TRBJ1-1; unclear D gene. The CDR3 runs 13 residues. Germline V gene data show CDR1 as SGHRS and CDR2 as YFSETQ. V shed 2 bases and J shed 5 bases, with 10 bases lying between them. This CDR3 is CASSFQLSTEAFF. The CDR3 DNA reads TGCGCCAGCAGCTTTCAGTTGAGTACTGAAGCTTTCTTT.

The chain combines TRBV28 with TRBJ1-5; D may be TRBD1 (6 bases). V was pared by 6 bases and J by 6 bases, with 15 bases between. In germline, CDR1 is MDHEN, CDR2 SYDVKM. There are 14 residues in the CDR3. Here the CDR3 DNA reads TGTGCCAGCAGCCCCGGACAGTGGGCTCAGCCCCAGCATTTT. This gives the protein CASSPGQWAQPQHF.

CDR3 protein: CASSPQGVEKLFF. In DNA, the CDR3 is TGTGCCAGCAGCCCCCAGGGGGTTGAAAAACTGTTTTTT. This chain uses TRBV3-1 (or the pseudogene TRBV3-2) with TRBJ1-4; 7 positions agree with TRBD1. This CDR3 has 13 residues. Germline CDR1 and CDR2: LGHDT and YNNKEL (reference sequence). The V segment lost 4 bases and the J segment 7 bases; nucleotides outside the gene matches: 3.

The rearrangement joins TRBV7-8 to TRBJ2-5; tentatively, D is TRBD1 or TRBD2 (5 bases each). Germline CDR1 and CDR2: SGHVS and FQNEAQ. Trimming took off 5 bases at V and 5 bases at J, with 27 bases between the two ends. The CDR3 extends over 18 amino acids. The DNA for the CDR3 is TGTGCCAGCAGCCCCTTAAAGGGGAGAACAGAATCTTCGGAGACCCAGTACTTC. Translating it yields CASSPLKGRTESSETQYF.

V and J are TRBV5-6 and TRBJ1-6, with 8 bases matching TRBD1. V lost 9 bases and J lost 0; bases outside the gene matches: 5. This CDR3 contains 15 residues. Per the germline V gene, CDR1 is SGHDT and CDR2 is YYEEEE. CDR3 in DNA: TGTGCCACCACGACAGGGGTCTCCTATAATTCACCCCTCCACTTT. Protein product: CATTTGVSYNSPLHF.

The rearrangement uses TRBV5-1 and TRBJ1-3, with TRBD1 identical over 10 bases. This CDR3 contains 15 residues. Germline trimming cut 3 bases from V and 8 bases from J; bases unmatched to any gene: 8. The V gene's germline CDR1 is SGHRS and CDR2 YFSETQ. DNA for the CDR3: TGCGCCAGCAGCTATCGGGACAGGGGCTATGACACCATATATTTT. Protein: CASSYRDRGYDTIYF.

V is TRBV6-2 or TRBV6-3 and J is TRBJ2-3; 10 bases are a match to TRBD1. The CDR3 sequence is 18 residues long. CDR1 MNHEY and CDR2 SVGEGT come from the germline V gene. Trimming removed 4 bases from V and 1 base from J; junction bases left unmatched: 11. The CDR3 DNA reads as TGTGCCAGCAGTTCCTCTGGTCGGGACAGGGGACGCACAGATACGCAGTATTTT. It specifies CASSSSGRDRGRTDTQYF.

The V gene is TRBV10-3, the J gene TRBJ2-7; 11 nucleotides line up with TRBD1. Germline V CDR1 and CDR2: ENHRY, SYGVKD. The CDR3 totals 14 residues. Trimming at V came to 9 bases and at J to 2 bases, leaving 6 bases not matched to a gene. The chain's CDR3 is CAMAPGQGAYEQYF. As DNA, the CDR3 is TGTGCCATGGCCCCGGGACAGGGGGCCTACGAGCAGTACTTC.

Note on this clone: The junction and the germline gene differ at one end; a read error may be behind it. V is TRBV15 and J is TRBJ2-7; 7 nucleotides line up with TRBD1. The germline V gene has CDR1 LNHNV and CDR2 YYDKDF (reference sequence). The CDR3 runs to 16 residues. CDR3 amino acids: CATSGDRVRTSYEQYF. Written as DNA, the CDR3 is TGTGCCACCAGCGGAGACAGGGTCCGTACTTCCTACGAGCAGTACTTC.

This clone was recorded only once. In DNA, the CDR3 is TGTGCCAGCAGCTTGCAGGGTGGAAGGAACACTGAAGCTTTCTTT. Translating it yields CASSLQGGRNTEAFF. This chain connects TRBV7-3 to TRBJ1-1; maybe TRBD1 (5 bases). The germline gives CDR1 SGHTA, CDR2 FQGTGA. The CDR3 is made up of 15 amino acids. V was clipped by 3 bases and J by 1 base, with 12 bases between them.

The rearrangement joins TRBV6-5 to TRBJ1-6; TRBD1 agrees at 8 bases. Trimming took 7 bases from V and 10 from J; bases not matched to a gene: 9. The CDR3 runs to 14 residues. Per germline, CDR1 MNHEY and CDR2 SVGAGI. Written as DNA, the CDR3 is TGTGCCAGCACCAAACAGGGGGAACAATCACCCCTCCACTTT. This sequence encodes CASTKQGEQSPLHF.

The genes are TRBV27 and TRBJ1-5, with a tentative D call TRBD1 (5 bases). This CDR3 contains 18 residues. Trimming took off 3 bases at V and 0 bases at J, with 18 bases between the two ends. Germline CDR1 reads MNHEY; CDR2 reads SMNVEV (reference sequence). The CDR3: CASSLTVNPAYSNQPQHF. CDR3 DNA: TGTGCCAGCAGTTTGACAGTGAACCCAGCTTATAGCAATCAGCCCCAGCATTTT.

This rearrangement joins TRBV28 to TRBJ1-6, with a possible D match to TRBD1 (6 bases). The germline V gene has CDR1 MDHEN and CDR2 SYDVKM. This CDR3 comprises 13 residues. V lost 3 bases and J lost 7, with 7 bases in between. Here the CDR3 DNA reads TGTGCCAGCAGTTTGGGACAAAATTCACCCCTCCACTTT. Amino acid sequence: CASSLGQNSPLHF.